The source of this T cell receptor (beta chain) is a study of cytomegalovirus exposure and HLA in healthy donors. In the PCR, 60 Vbeta and 13 Jbeta primers were used. Data came from immunoSEQ multiplex PCR; TCRdb stores just in-frame clones and leaves some out. The data hold about 110,000 clones, with 65% to 80% observed a single time. Study-wide results and caveats: Common viral pathogens (according to a later analysis) appeared linked to several of the most significant clusters. When analyzed later, a missense DCLRE1C variant was found to be linked to TCR beta V- and J-gene trimming.

Germline assignment: CDR1 SEHNR and CDR2 FQNEAQ (reference sequence). The CDR3 is 14 residues long. Trimming cost V 4 bases and J 3 bases, with 11 bases left between them. This clone came up once. Its target is not known. The chain combines TRBV7-9 with TRBJ2-3; tentative D call: TRBD2 (5 bases). The sample taken for sequencing was PBMCs. The source is a woman aged 55-69 years in good health and CMV-seropositive. The CDR3 DNA reads as TGTGCCAGCAGCTACCGGGATTCTACAGATACGCAGTATTTT. Its protein is CASSYRDSTDTQYF.